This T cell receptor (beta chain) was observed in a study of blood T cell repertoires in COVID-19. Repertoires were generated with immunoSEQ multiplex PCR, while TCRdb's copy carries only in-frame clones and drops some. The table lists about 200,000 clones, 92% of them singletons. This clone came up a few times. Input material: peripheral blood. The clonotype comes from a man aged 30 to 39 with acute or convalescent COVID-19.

As DNA, the CDR3 is TGTGCCAGCAGCTTGACTAGCGGGGGTACTTACAATGAGCAGTTCTTC. Protein product: CASSLTSGGTYNEQFF. The chain couples TRBV5-4 to TRBJ2-1; 11 nucleotides match TRBD2. V shed 1 base, J shed 4 bases, and the junction held 4 bases outside the gene matches. CDR3 length: 16 amino acids. Germline loops: CDR1 SGHNT, CDR2 YYREEE (reference sequence).